The clone carrying this TCR beta chain has at least ten counts. The antigen remains unidentified. This specimen belongs to a study of blood T cells in healthy people across ages. Primed by a sample-barcoded 5' primer and a J-beta primer mix, a second PCR proceeded for about 6 to 11 cycles. TCRdb independently ran MiXCR on the 5' RACE reads; one entry per CDR3 protein. Among about 540,000 distinct CDR3 sequences, approximately 25% were seen once, and the ten largest hold 7.5% to 9%. Study outcomes and limitations: The long-lived group displayed more naive CD4+ cells, plus higher diversity, than the aged donors did. The authors considered diversity estimates from one million T cells to be underestimates.

The CDR3 is made up of 16 amino acids. The germline V and J ends were trimmed by 3 bases and 7 bases, with 19 bases remaining between them. The germline V gene encodes CDR1 SGHRS and CDR2 YFSETQ. These same records also appear under a second study, on T cells of mothers and their children.

Sequencing input: blood. This clonotype originated in a boy between 10 and 17 years old in good health. The J gene is TRBJ1-4, the V gene TRBV5-1; D unresolved. CDR3 sequence: CASSSPGEPWGEKLFF. The DNA for the CDR3 is TGCGCCAGCAGCTCACCTGGCGAACCCTGGGGTGAAAAACTGTTTTTT.